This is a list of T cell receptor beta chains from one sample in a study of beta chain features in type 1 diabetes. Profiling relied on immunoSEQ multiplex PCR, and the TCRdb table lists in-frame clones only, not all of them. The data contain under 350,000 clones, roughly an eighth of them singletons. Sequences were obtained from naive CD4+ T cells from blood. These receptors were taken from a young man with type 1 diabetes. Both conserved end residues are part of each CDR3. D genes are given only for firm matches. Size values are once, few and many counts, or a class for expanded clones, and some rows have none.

CDR3: CASKPGQGAYGYTF; DNA: TGTGCCAGCAAACCGGGACAGGGGGCTTATGGCTACACCTTC; J: TRBJ1-2; length: 14; D: TRBD1; V: TRBV6-1; size: -
CDR3: CSVEDQKSGRYNEQFF; DNA: TGCAGCGTTGAAGACCAGAAAAGCGGGAGATACAATGAGCAGTTCTTC; J: TRBJ2-1; length: 16; D: TRBD2; V: TRBV29-1; size: -
CDR3: CASSDRQGGSYEQYF; DNA: TGCGCCAGCAGCGATCGACAGGGGGGATCCTACGAGCAGTACTTC; J: TRBJ2-7; length: 15; D: TRBD1; V: TRBV4-3; size: few
CDR3: CASSQGGEGFYEQYF; DNA: TGTGCCAGCAGCCAAGGGGGGGAAGGTTTCTACGAGCAGTACTTC; J: TRBJ2-7; length: 15; D: -; V: TRBV4-2; size: -
CDR3: CAIRQGSGQPQHF; DNA: TGTGCCATCCGGCAGGGATCAGGACAGCCCCAGCATTTT; J: TRBJ1-5; length: 13; D: -; V: TRBV28; size: -
CDR3: CASSLAPNPGEKLFF; DNA: TGTGCCAGCAGCTTAGCCCCGAATCCCGGTGAAAAACTGTTTTTT; J: TRBJ1-4; length: 15; D: -; V: TRBV11-2; size: -
CDR3: CASRDRTDSGANVLTF; DNA: TGTGCCAGCAGGGACAGGACCGACTCTGGGGCCAACGTCCTGACTTTC; J: TRBJ2-6; length: 16; D: TRBD1; V: TRBV2; size: -
CDR3: CASSFRGSYNEQFF; DNA: TGTGCCAGCAGCTTCCGGGGCTCCTACAATGAGCAGTTCTTC; J: TRBJ2-1; length: 14; D: -; V: TRBV11-2; size: once
CDR3: CAIAKSGSRDEKLFF; DNA: TGTGCCATCGCGAAGTCGGGTTCGCGGGATGAAAAACTGTTTTTT; J: TRBJ1-4; length: 15; D: -; V: TRBV10-3; size: few
CDR3: CASSLRGLGSEQYF; DNA: TGCGCCAGCAGCTTGAGGGGACTAGGTTCCGAGCAGTACTTC; J: TRBJ2-7; length: 14; D: TRBD2; V: TRBV5-1; size: -
CDR3: CASSPRDSYYEQYF; DNA: TGTGCCAGCTCACCTAGGGACAGCTACTACGAGCAGTACTTC; J: TRBJ2-7; length: 14; D: TRBD1; V: TRBV18; size: -
CDR3: CASSLDRVGGELFF; DNA: TGCGCCAGCAGCTTGGACAGGGTTGGCGGGGAGCTGTTTTTT; J: TRBJ2-2; length: 14; D: -; V: TRBV5-1; size: few
CDR3: CASSQEGRTSGPKRGQFF; DNA: TGTGCCAGCAGCCAAGAAGGAAGGACTAGCGGGCCCAAGAGGGGGCAGTTCTTC; J: TRBJ2-1; length: 18; D: TRBD2; V: TRBV14; size: -
CDR3: CASSLRARNEKLFF; DNA: TGTGCCAGCAGTTTAAGAGCGCGCAATGAAAAACTGTTTTTT; J: TRBJ1-4; length: 14; D: -; V: TRBV28; size: few
CDR3: CAWSVARTSVSDTQYF; DNA: TGTGCCTGGAGTGTAGCCCGGACTAGTGTCTCAGATACGCAGTATTTT; J: TRBJ2-3; length: 16; D: TRBD2; V: TRBV30; size: -
CDR3: CASSPLTGDITEAFF; DNA: TGTGCCAGCAGTCCCCTAACAGGGGACATCACTGAAGCTTTCTTT; J: TRBJ1-1; length: 15; D: TRBD1; V: TRBV27; size: few
CDR3: CASTPTGSYNEQFF; DNA: TGTGCCAGCACTCCTACGGGGAGCTACAATGAGCAGTTCTTC; J: TRBJ2-1; length: 14; D: -; V: TRBV7-2; size: few
CDR3: CASSTRTSGISYEQYF; DNA: TGTGCCAGCAGCACTCGGACTAGCGGCATCTCCTACGAGCAGTACTTC; J: TRBJ2-7; length: 16; D: TRBD2; V: TRBV7-2; size: few
CDR3: CASSTYRGSYNEQFF; DNA: TGTGCCAGCAGCACTTACAGGGGTTCCTACAATGAGCAGTTCTTC; J: TRBJ2-1; length: 15; D: TRBD1; V: TRBV7-9; size: few
CDR3: CASSLETGAGANVLTF; DNA: TGTGCCAGCAGTTTGGAGACAGGGGCCGGGGCCAACGTCCTGACTTTC; J: TRBJ2-6; length: 16; D: TRBD1; V: TRBV27; size: -
CDR3: CSASRAFEAFF; DNA: TGCAGTGCTAGCAGGGCCTTTGAAGCTTTCTTT; J: TRBJ1-1; length: 11; D: -; V: TRBV20-1; size: -
CDR3: CASSPYQETQYF; DNA: TGTGCCAGCAGCCCGTACCAAGAGACCCAGTACTTC; J: TRBJ2-5; length: 12; D: -; V: TRBV6-6; size: few
CDR3: CASSPTRPGTGNYGYTF; DNA: TGTGCCAGCTCACCGACCCGTCCCGGGACAGGGAACTATGGCTACACCTTC; J: TRBJ1-2; length: 17; D: TRBD1; V: TRBV18; size: few
CDR3: CASSETTLNTEAFF; DNA: TGTGCCAGCAGTGAGACAACACTGAACACTGAAGCTTTCTTT; J: TRBJ1-1; length: 14; D: -; V: TRBV2; size: few
CDR3: CSARGQRGEAFF; DNA: TGCAGCGCCAGGGGCCAAAGAGGTGAAGCTTTCTTT; J: TRBJ1-1; length: 12; D: -; V: TRBV29-1; size: once
CDR3: CASSQAPLWTSGTYEQYF; DNA: TGTGCCAGCAGCCAAGCCCCGTTATGGACTAGCGGTACCTACGAGCAGTACTTC; J: TRBJ2-7; length: 18; D: TRBD2; V: TRBV4-2; size: few
CDR3: CSASPGQGYEQYF; DNA: TGCAGCGCCAGCCCGGGACAGGGGTACGAGCAGTACTTC; J: TRBJ2-7; length: 13; D: TRBD1; V: TRBV29-1; size: few
CDR3: CASSSDRGYEQYF; DNA: TGTGCCAGCTCATCCGACAGGGGCTACGAGCAGTACTTC; J: TRBJ2-7; length: 13; D: TRBD1; V: TRBV18; size: -
CDR3: CASSVTGGSEAFF; DNA: TGTGCCAGCAGTGTAACAGGGGGGTCTGAAGCTTTCTTT; J: TRBJ1-1; length: 13; D: TRBD1; V: TRBV25-1; size: few
CDR3: CSAMRGTSPFF; DNA: TGCAGTGCTATGAGGGGGACTAGCCCGTTCTTC; J: TRBJ2-1; length: 11; D: TRBD2; V: TRBV20-1; size: -
CDR3: CASTEGRGNTGELFF; DNA: TGCGCCAGCACTGAGGGCAGGGGAAATACCGGGGAGCTGTTTTTT; J: TRBJ2-2; length: 15; D: -; V: TRBV23-1; size: few
CDR3: CASSTGTGGSNEQYF; DNA: TGTGCCAGCAGCACCGGGACAGGGGGCTCCAACGAGCAGTACTTC; J: TRBJ2-7; length: 15; D: TRBD1; V: TRBV7-9; size: few
CDR3: CASSIGPDTQYF; DNA: TGTGCCAGCAGCATTGGGCCAGATACGCAGTATTTT; J: TRBJ2-3; length: 12; D: -; V: TRBV5-4; size: -
CDR3: CAWGLAGGSHTQYF; DNA: TGTGCCTGGGGACTAGCGGGAGGGTCTCATACGCAGTATTTT; J: TRBJ2-3; length: 14; D: TRBD2; V: TRBV30; size: few
CDR3: CASSLGGSTDTQYF; DNA: TGCGCCAGCAGCTTGGGCGGGAGCACAGATACGCAGTATTTT; J: TRBJ2-3; length: 14; D: -; V: TRBV5-1; size: few
CDR3: CASSQYQGENYGYTF; DNA: TGCGCCAGCAGCCAATACCAGGGGGAAAACTATGGCTACACCTTC; J: TRBJ1-2; length: 15; D: TRBD1; V: TRBV4-3; size: -
CDR3: CSVAELGLAGGQYEQYF; DNA: TGCAGCGTTGCCGAGTTGGGACTAGCGGGAGGTCAATACGAGCAGTACTTC; J: TRBJ2-7; length: 17; D: TRBD2; V: TRBV29-1; size: few
CDR3: CASSLGGLAGGTGELFF; DNA: TGTGCCAGCAGCTTAGGAGGACTAGCGGGAGGGACCGGGGAGCTGTTTTTT; J: TRBJ2-2; length: 17; D: TRBD2; V: TRBV7-2; size: -
CDR3: CASRRQGTSYEQYF; DNA: TGTGCCAGCAGGAGACAGGGAACCTCCTACGAGCAGTACTTC; J: TRBJ2-7; length: 14; D: TRBD1; V: TRBV28; size: -
CDR3: CASSVSGLASTDTQYF; DNA: TGTGCCAGCAGCGTTTCGGGACTAGCGAGCACAGATACGCAGTATTTT; J: TRBJ2-3; length: 16; D: TRBD2; V: TRBV9; size: -
CDR3: CACKIEDTQYF; DNA: TGCGCCTGCAAGATTGAGGATACGCAGTATTTT; J: TRBJ2-3; length: 11; D: -; V: TRBV10-2; size: few
CDR3: CASSSQPTASAANIQYF; DNA: TGCGCCAGCAGCTCGCAACCGACGGCCTCGGCGGCTAACATTCAGTACTTC; J: TRBJ2-4; length: 17; D: -; V: TRBV5-1; size: -
CDR3: CASTVAGGPAGELFF; DNA: TGCGCCAGCACGGTGGCGGGAGGGCCCGCCGGGGAGCTGTTTTTT; J: TRBJ2-2; length: 15; D: TRBD2; V: TRBV4-1; size: few
CDR3: CASSSLTANQPQHF; DNA: TGTGCCAGCAGCTCCCTCACAGCCAATCAGCCCCAGCATTTT; J: TRBJ1-5; length: 14; D: -; V: TRBV5-6; size: -
CDR3: CASSSGLAGTYNEQFF; DNA: TGTGCCAGCAGCTCGGGACTAGCGGGAACCTACAATGAGCAGTTCTTC; J: TRBJ2-1; length: 16; D: TRBD2; V: TRBV5-4; size: -
CDR3: CASSLDLYEQYF; DNA: TGCGCCAGCAGCTTGGACCTATACGAGCAGTACTTC; J: TRBJ2-7; length: 12; D: -; V: TRBV5-1; size: few
CDR3: CASSFPAGLSTDTQYF; DNA: TGTGCCAGCAGTTTCCCAGCGGGCTTGAGCACAGATACGCAGTATTTT; J: TRBJ2-3; length: 16; D: -; V: TRBV28; size: -